This TCR beta chain comes out of a study of T cell responses to AZD1222 COVID-19 vaccine. There are 15 residues in the CDR3. With 1 base removed from V and 7 bases from J, the gap between germline ends came to 11 bases. From germline, CDR1 is LGHDT and CDR2 YNNKEL (reference sequence). Findings of the study overall: Mapped onto spike, vaccine-associated CD4 TCRs spanned it and were dominant at 160-218 and 743-854. Clonal diversity was possibly underestimated, and the donors were mostly white British, with more females. Only a handful of AZD1222 recipients, more than five in all, had baseline seropositivity.

This clone appeared a single time. Its antigen is unknown. Other DNA sequences of this sample code for an identical CDR3. Sequencing was performed with immunoSEQ multiplex PCR; in TCRdb, only in-frame clones are kept and a portion is missing. The profile shows roughly 100,000 clones, roughly 88% of them singletons. The sample consisted of peripheral blood, taken on day 0 of AZD1222 vaccination. V gene TRBV3-1 (or the pseudogene TRBV3-2) combines with J gene TRBJ1-6; possible D gene TRBD1, 6 bases. The clonotype originates from an adult in good health. The chain's CDR3 is CASSQGTGTNSPLHF. CDR3 DNA sequence: TGTGCCAGCAGCCAAGGTACAGGGACAAATTCACCCCTCCACTTT.